This TCR beta chain was sequenced in a study of radiation and T cells in renal cell carcinoma. Time point meaning: blood 4 weeks post-SBRT, at nephrectomy. Treatment defined: 15 Gy SBRT to primary tumor, nephrectomy 4 weeks later. The patient's renal cell carcinoma had clear cell pathology. Some clones are missing from TCRdb's copy, which holds only in-frame ones; the method was immunoSEQ multiplex PCR. The table has around 81,000 clones, approximately 80% seen once. The source of this sequence is a man aged 50 to 60 with renal cell carcinoma. The sample here was blood, taken from a patient whose treatment included radiotherapy and nephrectomy.

CDR3 protein: CASSLSPLGGANVLTF. The CDR3 bases are TGTGCCAGCAGCTTGAGCCCCCTAGGTGGGGCCAACGTCCTGACTTTC. The chain recombines TRBV5-4 with TRBJ2-6; no firm D call. Germline V gene sequence: CDR1 SGHNT, CDR2 YYREEE (reference sequence). Trimming cost V 1 base and J 3 bases, with 11 bases left between them. This CDR3 comprises 16 residues.